This TCR beta chain was profiled in a study of spatial heterogeneity in lung cancer. As for the study in general: Detection of beta-chain sequences consistently exceeded that of alpha-chain sequences. Each distinct TCR and UMI combination averaged more than ten appearances in raw reads.

This clonotype was seen more than once but under ten times. Its antigen is not identified. Individually, TCR cDNA molecules were each labelled with a unique molecular identifier. TCRdb used MiXCR to reprocess the 5' RACE reads, holding one entry per CDR3 protein. The table includes more than 10,000 distinct CDR3 sequences, over 9.5% detected once. General study findings and limits: In tumors, expanded intratumoral alpha and beta TCR counts tracked mutation counts.

V lost 1 base and J lost 5; bases outside the gene matches: 10. Germline V CDR1 and CDR2: MNHEY, SVGAGI. CDR3 length equals 17 residues. The time point denotes: sample taken at primary tumor resection. Sequencing was performed on whole RNA extracted from tumor and nontumor lung tissue, or from frozen PBMC, and the material was left unsorted. The TCR comes from a female donor with early-stage non-small cell lung cancer. The source was lung tumor tissue, collected at surgery. This chain uses TRBV6-5 with TRBJ2-4, with 8 bases aligning to TRBD1. CDR3 sequence (DNA): TGTGCCAGCAGTTACTATAGGACAGGGTCTTCCCAAAACATTCAGTACTTC. It is translated as CASSYYRTGSSQNIQYF.